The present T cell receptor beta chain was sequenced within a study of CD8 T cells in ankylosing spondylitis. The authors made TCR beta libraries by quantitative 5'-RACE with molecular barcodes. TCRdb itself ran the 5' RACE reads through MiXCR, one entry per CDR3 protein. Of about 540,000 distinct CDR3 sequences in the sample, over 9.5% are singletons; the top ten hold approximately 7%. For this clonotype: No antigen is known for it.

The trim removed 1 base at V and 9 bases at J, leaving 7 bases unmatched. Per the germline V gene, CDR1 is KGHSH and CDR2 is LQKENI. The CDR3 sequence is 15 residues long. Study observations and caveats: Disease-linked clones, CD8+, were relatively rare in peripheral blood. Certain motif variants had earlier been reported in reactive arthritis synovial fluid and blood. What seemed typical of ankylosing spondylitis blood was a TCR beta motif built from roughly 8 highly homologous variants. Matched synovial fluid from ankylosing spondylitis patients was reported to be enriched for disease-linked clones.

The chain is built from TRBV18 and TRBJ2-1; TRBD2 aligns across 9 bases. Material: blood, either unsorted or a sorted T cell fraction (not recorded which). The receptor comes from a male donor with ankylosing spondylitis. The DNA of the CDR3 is TGTGCCAGCTCACCACAGGGACTAGCCGGGCTTGAGCAGTTCTTC. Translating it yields CASSPQGLAGLEQFF.